The source of this TCR beta chain is a study of shared clonotypes between healthy human individuals. Findings and caveats of the study: Generation of non-shared clonotypes was less probable than generation of clonotypes shared by all four donors. Represented diversity, genetic and exposure-history alike, was limited by few donors. The sampled material consisted only of blood, and tissue repertoires are likely to differ.

The deep-level immunoSEQ assay was used. Method: immunoSEQ multiplex PCR; TCRdb's copy keeps in-frame clones and lacks some. The sample lists more than 900,000 clones, around 78% occurring once. Germline lookup yields CDR1 MDHEN and CDR2 SYDVKM. This CDR3 has 13 residues. V was trimmed by 5 bases and J by 3 bases, leaving 8 bases between them. In regard to this clone: As yet, its antigen is unknown.

Sequenced input: memory CD4+ T cells from PBMCs. Subset defined: CD45RA-negative fraction. This sequence joins TRBV28 and TRBJ1-5; D is unresolved. The TCR was taken from a man younger than 35 in good health. Some clones in this sample may be carry-over from other donors' samples. For the CDR3, the DNA is TGTGCCAGCAGTGGCCCCACCAATCAGCCCCAGCATTTT. Its translation: CASSGPTNQPQHF.